This T cell receptor (beta chain) was recovered during a study of radiation and T cells in renal cell carcinoma. Study in general: Nephrectomy followed 15 Gy stereotactic body radiation by 4 weeks.

In the case of this clone: The antigen is unknown.

Study-wide findings and caveats: Top tumor clonotypes rose in blood 2 weeks post-radiation, then contracted.

Regarding time point: baseline pretreatment blood. Treatment defined: 15 Gy SBRT to primary tumor, nephrectomy 4 weeks later. After SBRT, blood was collected at 2 and 4 weeks, plus baseline. Clear cell pathology was present in this patient's renal cell carcinoma. Measured with immunoSEQ multiplex PCR; TCRdb has only the in-frame clones, and not every one. Of about 130,000 clones detected, roughly 84% appear once; the ten largest clones hold more than 10%. The CDR3 is 13 amino acids. Germline V CDR1 and CDR2: LNHDA, SQIVND (reference sequence). Trimming left V 8 bases short and J 7 bases short, with 12 bases between.

The TCR was taken from a woman in her fifties or sixties with renal cell carcinoma. The sample in question was blood, obtained from a patient whose treatment included radiotherapy and nephrectomy. This sequence joins TRBV19 and TRBJ1-6; D might be TRBD1 (6 bases). DNA for the CDR3: TGTGCCAGTCAGGGGTTGGAGAATTCACCCCTCCACTTT. Translation: CASQGLENSPLHF.